One and the same sample provided the 3 T cell receptor beta chains below, sequenced in a study of cytomegalovirus exposure and HLA in healthy donors. 13 Jbeta primers and 60 Vbeta primers were used for the PCR. Clones were sequenced by immunoSEQ multiplex PCR, and TCRdb holds only the in-frame ones, with some missing. The sample records roughly 150,000 clones, 60% to 85% being singletons. The source material was PBMCs. Receptor source: a man aged 25 to 40 in good health and CMV-seronegative.

The chain carries TRBV7-2 and TRBJ1-4; D unresolved. This CDR3 spans 13 amino acids. CDR1 is SGHTA and CDR2 is FQGNSA in the germline V gene. Trimming stripped 7 bases from V and 1 base from J, with 7 bases between. CDR3 protein: CASTLGTNEKLFF. DNA of the CDR3: TGTGCCAGCACCCTCGGAACTAATGAAAAACTGTTTTTT.

The chain combines TRBV7-9 with TRBJ2-1, with 8 positions matching TRBD2. Germline CDR1 and CDR2: SEHNR and FQNEAQ (reference sequence). The CDR3 is made up of 15 amino acids. Trimming took 3 bases from V and 6 from J; bases not matched to a gene: 7. The CDR3 sequence: CASSFGTSATNEQFF. CDR3 DNA: TGTGCCAGCAGCTTCGGGACTAGTGCTACCAATGAGCAGTTCTTC. Drawing the rest from reference TRBV7-9 and TRBJ2-1, the complete variable domain is DTGVSQNPRHKITKRGQNVTFRCDPISEHNRLYWYRQTLGQGPEFLTYFQNEAQLEKSRLLSDRFSAERPKGSFSTLEIQRTEQGDSAMYLCASSFGTSATNEQFFGPGTRLTVL.

This clone has a single count. The chain links TRBV2 to TRBJ2-7; 10 bases align to TRBD2. Per the germline V gene, CDR1 is SNHLY and CDR2 is FYNNEI. CDR3 length: 15 amino acids. The V and J ends lost 10 bases and 2 bases, in that order; junction bases with no gene match: 11. CDR3: CATRPGLAGAYEQYF. The CDR3 region has the DNA TGTGCCACCCGACCGGGGCTAGCGGGGGCCTACGAGCAGTACTTC.